What follows describes a single T cell receptor beta chain. The antigen this receptor binds is unknown. No base quality values were provided; no much bigger clone lies one nucleotide off. Genomic DNA was extracted from sorted cells for sequencing of the TCRbeta CDR3 region. The immunoSEQ Assay was used for sequencing of TCRbeta CDR3 regions. TCRdb's version of the immuneACCESS table is confined to in-frame rearrangements and falls short of the full clone set. An unresolved V gene accounts for under half of the shortfall where checked; the remainder is of unknown origin. Within this sample are 25,000 to 35,000 clones, with roughly 80% of them counted one time only. About 22% of the sample belongs to the ten largest clones. Reading from cysteine to phenylalanine, the CDR3 counts 13 amino acids. Here the CDR3 DNA is all that survives: 39 bases in frame from base 1. The CDR1 and CDR2 encoded by the germline V gene (reference sequence) are LNHDA and SQIVND. V sheds 6 bases and J sheds 4 bases, leaving 10 bases between their ends.

These data are taken from a study of OX40 agonist ivuxolimab in advanced cancers. Turning to the overall study: Ivuxolimab was a fully human IgG2 agonistic monoclonal antibody targeting the costimulatory receptor OX40 (CD134). Intravenous ivuxolimab was administered to patients every 2 weeks at six dose levels: 0.01, 0.1, 0.3, 1.5, 3 and 10 mg/kg. Of the roughly 50 dose-escalation patients, hepatocellular carcinoma was present in around 20, melanoma in approximately 15, renal cell carcinoma in 9 and head and neck cancer in 9. In the dose-escalation cohort, roughly 80% of patients were male, and the mean age was around 60 years, with a range of roughly 20 to 80. Prior anti-PD-1, anti-PD-L1 or anti-CTLA-4 therapy was permitted, and 40% of dose-escalation patients had received checkpoint inhibitors. Partial responses occurred in three dose-escalation patients: two with cutaneous melanoma and one with hepatocellular carcinoma. The point of sequencing TCRbeta in the periphery was to test whether ivuxolimab changed TCR sequence diversity and drove clonal T-cell expansion. The monotherapy dose-escalation portion (N of about 50 patients) of the phase I ivuxolimab trial is reported in the paper. What the research found in general, with its limitations: On average, CD8+ T cells showed more expanded clones than CD4+ T cells after ivuxolimab. At doses of 0.1 to 3.0 mg/kg, clonal expansion of both CD4+ and CD8+ T cells in blood was seen between baseline and week 6. In the 0.1-3.0 mg/kg groups, partial responders were among the patients with the lowest normalized peripheral clonal expansion, particularly in CD8+ T cells. The antigen specificity of the peripheral T cells that underwent clonal expansion was not determined. Low levels of normalized T-cell clonal expansion were also seen in some patients who did not respond.

The trial excluded patients who had a history of autoimmune disease or were on systemic immunosuppression. Peripheral blood for TCR sequencing was collected from all dose cohorts at baseline, on cycle 4 day 1, and on cycle 7 day 1. The samples were drawn from a first-in-human, open-label, multicenter phase I dose-escalation trial of ivuxolimab. Adults with locally advanced or metastatic melanoma, renal cell, hepatocellular, or head and neck squamous cell carcinoma were enrolled in the trial. Before TCR sequencing, CD4+ T cells and CD8+ T cells from peripheral blood were sorted into separate populations.

Sequenced material: CD4+ or CD8+ T cells sorted from blood, taken in a trial of the OX40 agonist ivuxolimab. The rearranged chain carries TRBV19 and TRBJ1-5, with a tentative D gene TRBD1 over 6 matching bases. This TCR derives from an adult with an advanced solid tumor such as melanoma, head and neck, liver or kidney cancer. This receptor has the CDR3 CASRFRGNQPQHF. The nucleotide sequence is TGTGCCAGTAGGTTCAGGGGAAATCAGCCCCAGCATTTT.